This T cell receptor (beta chain) was identified during a study of CD8 T cells in ankylosing spondylitis. Germline V gives CDR1 SGHTA, CDR2 FQGNSA. This CDR3 spans 14 amino acids. Trimming cost V 2 bases and J 2 bases, with 9 bases left between them. Quantitative 5'-RACE with molecular barcodes was used to make the TCR beta libraries. Via MiXCR, TCRdb re-called the 5' RACE reads, giving one row per CDR3 protein. This sample yields 50,000 to 65,000 distinct CDR3 sequences, of which 6.5% to 9% are seen a single time; 7.5% to 10% belongs to the top ten. General observations from the study: A TCR beta motif of several highly homologous variants seemed to mark ankylosing spondylitis blood. Clones linked to disease were reported to show significant enrichment in matched ankylosing spondylitis synovial fluid.

Notes on this clonotype: Its antigen is not identified.

Sequencing was carried out using blood, either unsorted or a sorted T cell fraction (not recorded which). This chain uses TRBV7-2 with TRBJ2-5, with a possible D match to TRBD1 (5 bases). The receptor was isolated from a female donor with ankylosing spondylitis or in good health (not recorded which). The CDR3 reads CASSLRGNQETQYF. The CDR3 bases are TGTGCCAGCAGCTTAAGGGGCAATCAAGAGACCCAGTACTTC.